This T cell receptor (beta chain) comes out of a study of response to subunit inactivated influenza vaccine. Study-level findings and limits: Authors proposed each seasonal influenza vaccination draws in few new T cells.

Trimming cost V 6 bases and J 4 bases; bases outside gene matches: 7. Looked up from germline, CDR1 is SGHDT and CDR2 is YYEEEE. CDR3 length: 14 amino acids. TCRdb itself ran the RT-PCR reads through MiXCR, one entry per CDR3 protein. This table holds around 150,000 distinct CDR3 sequences, approximately 11% found once. This clonotype was seen at least ten times. What it recognizes is unknown. This specimen was non-naive T cells sorted from PBMCs, taken more than 35 days after vaccination. The chain carries TRBV5-6 and TRBJ1-2; 9 bases match TRBD1. The clonotype was recovered from a man between 45 and 60 years old who received an inactivated influenza vaccine. The CDR3 DNA reads TGTGCCAGCACCCCTGGACAGGGGATCTATGGCTACACCTTC. Translated, it gives CASTPGQGIYGYTF.